Listed here are 15 T cell receptor beta chains from one sample, sequenced in a study of cytomegalovirus exposure and HLA in healthy donors. Use of 60 Vbeta and 13 Jbeta primers characterized the PCR. Clones were sequenced by immunoSEQ multiplex PCR, and TCRdb holds only the in-frame ones, with some missing. Of about 300,000 clones listed, 80% to 90% are singletons. What was sequenced was PBMCs. These receptors were taken from a man aged 40-55 years in good health and CMV-seropositive.

V and J are TRBV27 and TRBJ2-1; a possible D gene is TRBD1 (5 bases). Germline-derived CDR1 and CDR2 are MNHEY and SMNVEV (reference sequence). Between the trimmed V and J ends, which lost 7 bases and 11 bases, there was a span of 18 bases. The CDR3 contains 13 residues. The CDR3, as DNA: TGTGCCAGCACCACAACAGGCCGTTTGAAGCAGTTCTTC. It specifies CASTTTGRLKQFF.

This rearrangement joins TRBV7-2 to TRBJ1-1; 12 bases are a match to TRBD1. Germline values: CDR1 SGHTA, CDR2 FQGNSA. The trim removed 6 bases at V and 6 bases at J, leaving 11 bases unmatched. The length of the CDR3 is 16 residues. CDR3 DNA sequence: TGTGCCAGCAGGGGGGGGACAGGGGGCGCGGTCGCTGAAGCTTTCTTT. Translated, it gives CASRGGTGGAVAEAFF.

V is TRBV19 and J is TRBJ1-5, with D maybe TRBD1 (5 bases). V was shortened by 3 bases and J by 3 bases, with 9 bases between the two germline ends. Germline CDR1 is LNHDA and CDR2 is SQIVND (reference sequence). The CDR3 is made up of 14 amino acids. CDR3 nucleotides: TGTGCCAGTAGTATCGGCAGGGTCAATCAGCCCCAGCATTTT. Translation gives CASSIGRVNQPQHF.

The V call is TRBV19, the J call TRBJ2-3, with D possibly TRBD1 on 6 matching bases. The CDR3 sequence is 13 residues long. Trimming removed 10 bases at V and 6 bases at J, with 17 bases between. Germline V gives CDR1 LNHDA, CDR2 SQIVND (reference sequence). The CDR3 protein is CATRDKGPDTQYF. The CDR3 region has the DNA TGTGCCACTAGGGACAAGGGCCCCGATACGCAGTATTTT.

The chain joins TRBV12-5 to TRBJ2-4; the D is unclear. Germline CDR1 LGHNT, CDR2 FRNRAP. The CDR3 consists of 14 residues. The V gene lost 6 bases and the J gene lost 6 bases, with 15 bases spanning the gap. CDR3 residues: CASGATPSVNIQYF. The CDR3 DNA follows: TGTGCTAGTGGGGCGACCCCTAGTGTAAACATTCAGTACTTC.

The table lists this clone with a count of one. The J gene is TRBJ1-2, the V gene TRBV2, with D unclear. Between the trimmed V and J ends, which lost 7 bases and 0 bases, there was a span of 12 bases. CDR3 size: 14 residues. Germline loops: CDR1 SNHLY, CDR2 FYNNEI. CDR3 residues: CASTATTPNYGYTF. The CDR3 DNA follows: TGTGCCAGCACCGCTACCACTCCTAACTATGGCTACACCTTC.

The rearrangement joins TRBV18 to TRBJ1-5, with a weak D call TRBD1 (6 bases). Trimming pared 2 bases from V and 9 bases from J, leaving 14 bases between. Per the germline V gene, CDR1 is KGHSH and CDR2 is LQKENI. This CDR3 spans 14 amino acids. CDR3 sequence reads: CASSPRQESRPQHF. The CDR3 coding sequence is TGTGCCAGCTCACCAAGACAGGAGTCGCGGCCCCAGCATTTT.

V is TRBV6-1 and J is TRBJ1-1, with 10 bases lining up with TRBD1. The CDR3 has 14 amino acids. Germline V lookup: CDR1 MNHNS, CDR2 SASEGT. Trimming cost V 6 bases and J 5 bases; bases outside gene matches: 6. This chain's CDR3 is CASRTGGAGTEAFF. The CDR3 region has the DNA TGTGCCAGCAGGACAGGGGGCGCGGGGACTGAAGCTTTCTTT.

The chain links TRBV2 to TRBJ2-3; TRBD2 agrees at 7 bases. Germline CDR1 SNHLY, CDR2 FYNNEI. The CDR3 runs 15 residues. Germline trimming cut 4 bases from V and 6 bases from J; bases unmatched to any gene: 10. CDR3 sequence: CASSAGRPTTDTQYF. CDR3 DNA: TGTGCCAGCAGTGCCGGGAGGCCTACCACGGATACGCAGTATTTT.

The V and J genes are TRBV4-1 and TRBJ2-5, with TRBD1 matching over 7 bases. Trimming at V came to 0 bases and at J to 2 bases, leaving 0 bases not matched to a gene. This CDR3 has 14 amino acids. The germline gives CDR1 MGHRA, CDR2 YSYEKL. CDR3 in DNA: TGCGCCAGCAGCCAAGAGACAGGGCAAGAGACCCAGTACTTC. As protein: CASSQETGQETQYF.

The J gene is TRBJ1-3, the V gene TRBV19; the match to TRBD1 covers 7 bases. V lost 7 bases to trimming and J lost 0 bases; unmatched junction nucleotides: 9. The CDR3 extends over 16 amino acids. CDR1 is LNHDA, CDR2 SQIVND, per germline (reference sequence). This chain's CDR3 is CASTKMGQLSGNTIYF. The CDR3 DNA reads as TGTGCCAGTACTAAAATGGGACAGCTCTCTGGAAACACCATATATTTT.

This sequence joins TRBV10-3 and TRBJ2-1, with 9 bases aligning to TRBD1. The CDR3 runs 15 residues. The J segment lost 5 bases and the V segment lost 4 bases, leaving 6 bases of the junction unmatched. Per germline, CDR1 ENHRY and CDR2 SYGVKD. CDR3 protein: CAISGGQGIDNEQFF. The CDR3 nucleotides are TGTGCCATCAGTGGGGGACAGGGTATAGACAATGAGCAGTTCTTC.

This sequence joins TRBV19 and TRBJ1-5; D call uncertain. This CDR3 is 13 amino acids long. With 5 bases removed from V and 0 bases from J, the gap between germline ends came to 5 bases. Germline V lookup: CDR1 LNHDA, CDR2 SQIVND (reference sequence). The CDR3 region is CASSFNSNQPQHF. The DNA of the CDR3 is TGTGCCAGTAGTTTCAATAGCAATCAGCCCCAGCATTTT. Complete variable domain (other parts from reference TRBV19 and TRBJ1-5): DGGITQSPKYLFRKEGQNVTLSCEQNLNHDAMYWYRQDPGQGLRLIYYSQIVNDFQKGDIAEGYSVSREKKESFPLTVTSAQKNPTAFYLCASSFNSNQPQHFGDGTRLSIL.

The gene calls are TRBV5-5 and TRBJ1-1; D ambiguous. Between the trimmed V and J ends, which lost 2 bases and 0 bases, there was a span of 11 bases. The CDR3 spans 15 residues. Germline V CDR1 and CDR2: SGHKS, YYEKEE (reference sequence). The CDR3 region has the DNA TGTGCCAGCAGCTTAGAATTCGGGTTGAACACTGAAGCTTTCTTT. It translates to CASSLEFGLNTEAFF.

The chain links TRBV27 to TRBJ2-7; D may be TRBD2 (5 bases). The length of the CDR3 is 13 residues. Looked up from germline, CDR1 is MNHEY and CDR2 is SMNVEV (reference sequence). Trimming pared 4 bases from V and 3 bases from J, leaving 10 bases between. In DNA form, the CDR3 reads TGTGCCAGCAGTTCCGGGAATAGCTACGAGCAGTACTTC. Its translation: CASSSGNSYEQYF.